This passage covers 18 T cell receptor beta chains from one sample sequenced in a study of T cells expressing NK-cell markers. TCRdb re-called the 5' RACE reads and gives one entry per CDR3 protein, without DNA. The listing contains approximately 420,000 distinct CDR3 sequences. The sample was blood T cells: a sorted CD56 or NKG2C T cell subset, CD4+ or CD8+ T cells, or bulk PBMC T cells (not recorded which). The receptors derive from a woman aged 45-60 years in good health.

The chain links TRBV9 to TRBJ1-2; TCRdb proposes TRBD1, but this gene call is untestable without DNA. The CDR3 is 14 residues long. CDR1 and CDR2 from the germline V gene are SGDLS and YYNGEE. The chain's CDR3 is CASSPQVGDYGYTF.

The chain uses TRBV5-1 and TRBJ2-1; TCRdb's D call, TRBD2, is unchecked because there is no DNA. From germline, CDR1 is SGHRS and CDR2 YFSETQ. There are 17 residues in the CDR3. CDR3: CASSLTPLAGGANEQFF.

This chain connects TRBV29-1 to TRBJ2-6; the D call from TCRdb, TRBD1, cannot be confirmed without DNA. The germline gives CDR1 SQVTM, CDR2 ANQGSEA. The CDR3 sequence is 14 residues long. The chain's CDR3 is CSVETGRGANVLTF.

The chain recombines TRBV5-1 with TRBJ2-1; TCRdb selects TRBD2, and the lack of DNA leaves this call unchecked. The CDR3 has 17 amino acids. The germline V gene encodes CDR1 SGHRS and CDR2 YFSETQ. CDR3 loop: CASSPGLAGGVANEQFF.

The CDR3 loop reads CASSPTGRMNTEAFF. The V and J genes are TRBV12-3 or TRBV12-4 and TRBJ1-1; TCRdb selects TRBD1, and the lack of DNA leaves this call unchecked. This CDR3 is 15 amino acids long.

The chain is built from TRBV11-3 and TRBJ2-1; TCRdb's D call of TRBD2 is untestable without DNA. The CDR3 sequence is 15 residues long. Germline-derived CDR1 and CDR2 are SGHNT and YENEEA. The CDR3: CASSTSGGGYNEQFF.

This chain links TRBV18 with TRBJ2-1; checking the TCRdb D call of TRBD2 is not possible without DNA. The CDR3 consists of 14 residues. CDR1 and CDR2 from the germline V gene are KGHSH and LQKENI. CDR3 loop: CASSPGLVDNEQFF. The full variable domain, rest sourced from reference TRBV18 and TRBJ2-1, is NAGVMQNPRHLVRRRGQEARLRCSPMKGHSHVYWYRQLPEEGLKFMVYLQKENIIDESGMPKERFSAEFPKEGPSILRIQQVVRGDSAAYFCASSPGLVDNEQFFGPGTRLTVL.

CDR3 protein: CASSQAGDSNQPQHF. The chain links TRBV4-1 to TRBJ1-5; checking the TCRdb D call of TRBD1 is not possible without DNA. This CDR3 spans 15 amino acids. Looked up from germline, CDR1 is MGHRA and CDR2 is YSYEKL.

The V call is TRBV4-2, the J call TRBJ2-2; with no DNA, the TCRdb D assignment of TRBD1 cannot be verified. The CDR3 is 17 residues long. Per the germline V gene, CDR1 is LGHNA and CDR2 is YNFKEQ. CDR3: CASSREAGAANTGELFF.

This chain links TRBV3-1 with TRBJ2-1; there is no DNA to check the TCRdb D call of TRBD1. Germline values: CDR1 LGHDT, CDR2 YNNKEL (reference sequence). CDR3 size: 16 residues. This chain's CDR3 is CASSHPMSPGVGEQFF.

The genes are TRBV29-1 and TRBJ1-5. Germline CDR1 is SQVTM and CDR2 is ANQGSEA. The CDR3 totals 13 residues. The CDR3 region is CSVREETNQPQHF.

This chain links TRBV6-4 with TRBJ2-3. CDR3 length: 14 amino acids. Germline lookup yields CDR1 MRHNA and CDR2 SNTAGT. The CDR3 sequence: CASSDLLQPDTQYF.

The CDR3 sequence: CASSQQSIAGTDTQYF. This chain uses TRBV4-2 with TRBJ2-3; the D call of TRBD2 rests on TCRdb alone, since no DNA is present to check it. Germline V gene data show CDR1 as LGHNA and CDR2 as YNFKEQ. The CDR3 runs 16 residues.

The J gene is TRBJ1-5, the V gene TRBV10-3. This CDR3 spans 13 amino acids. The germline V gene encodes CDR1 ENHRY and CDR2 SYGVKD. The CDR3 loop is CAIRDSSGQPQHF.

The chain links TRBV5-1 to TRBJ2-5; TCRdb outputs TRBD1, but without DNA this stays unchecked. The CDR3 contains 13 residues. Germline-derived CDR1 and CDR2 are SGHRS and YFSETQ. The CDR3 loop reads CASSLYRRETQYF. Combining the CDR3 with reference TRBV5-1 and TRBJ2-5 gives the whole variable domain KAGVTQTPRYLIKTRGQQVTLSCSPISGHRSVSWYQQTPGQGLQFLFEYFSETQRNKGNFPGRFSGRQFSNSRSEMNVSTLELGDSALYLCASSLYRRETQYFGPGTRLLVL.

This sequence joins TRBV11-2 and TRBJ2-1; the D call of TRBD2 rests on TCRdb alone, since no DNA is present to check it. This CDR3 region has 19 residues. Looked up from germline, CDR1 is SGHAT and CDR2 is FQNNGV. The CDR3 spells CASSFVNLTGTSVYNEQFF.

The genes are TRBV27 and TRBJ2-1; no DNA is available, so the TRBD1 call from TCRdb remains unchecked. The CDR3 totals 16 residues. The V gene's germline CDR1 is MNHEY and CDR2 SMNVEV (reference sequence). CDR3 region: CASSSLGAGIHNEQFF.

The chain joins TRBV7-9 to TRBJ2-3; without DNA, the TCRdb call of TRBD2 cannot be checked. The CDR3 consists of 13 residues. Germline CDR1 SEHNR, CDR2 FQNEAQ (reference sequence). CDR3 residues: CASSARGSGTQYF. The full variable domain, its missing parts supplied by reference TRBV7-9 and TRBJ2-3, is DTGVSQNPRHKITKRGQNVTFRCDPISEHNRLYWYRQTLGQGPEFLTYFQNEAQLEKSRLLSDRFSAERPKGSFSTLEIQRTEQGDSAMYLCASSARGSGTQYFGPGTRLTVL.